The 27 T cell receptor beta chains below all came from one sample that was sequenced in a study of blood T cells in healthy people across ages. Next came a second PCR, run for roughly 6 to 11 cycles, which used a sample-barcoded 5' primer along with a J-beta primer mix. TCRdb used MiXCR to reprocess the 5' RACE reads, holding one entry per CDR3 protein. The sample includes 700,000 to 900,000 distinct CDR3 sequences, 53% of them seen just once. Sequenced sample: blood. These receptors were obtained from a man aged 80 or over in good health.

Only a few counts were recorded for this clonotype. The gene calls are TRBV28 and TRBJ2-1; D may be TRBD1 (5 bases). CDR3 length: 16 residues. The germline V gene encodes CDR1 MDHEN and CDR2 SYDVKM. The V gene lost 2 bases and the J gene lost 4 bases, with 15 bases spanning the gap. Here the CDR3 reads CASSLGRQKRYNEQFF. Here the CDR3 DNA reads TGTGCCAGCAGTTTAGGAAGACAGAAGAGGTACAATGAGCAGTTCTTC. Supplemented by reference TRBV28 and TRBJ2-1, the full variable domain reads DVKVTQSSRYLVKRTGEKVFLECVQDMDHENMFWYRQDPGLGLRLIYFSYDVKMKEKGDIPEGYSVSREKKERFSLILESASTNQTSMYLCASSLGRQKRYNEQFFGPGTRLTVL.

J is TRBJ2-5 and V is TRBV20-1; 8 bases map to TRBD1. CDR3 size: 14 residues. Germline CDR1 DFQATT, CDR2 SNEGSKA (reference sequence). V was pared by 6 bases and J by 5 bases, with 11 bases of the junction left unmatched. The CDR3, as DNA: TGCAGTGCGAAGACAGGGGCTTCGAGGGAGACCCAGTACTTC. Protein: CSAKTGASRETQYF.

On this clonotype itself: Since a much larger clone is just one base distant, this may be a read error. The chain employs TRBV12-3 or TRBV12-4 and TRBJ2-7; D is ambiguous. Deletions cut 4 bases from V and 2 bases from J, with 6 bases between. This CDR3 spans 12 amino acids. CDR3 sequence: CASSYTPYEQYF. The CDR3, as DNA: TGTGCCAGCAGTTACACCCCCTACGAGCAGTACTTC.

This clonotype was seen once. J is TRBJ1-2 and V is TRBV11-2; perhaps TRBD1 as D (5 bases). V lost 2 bases and J 0 bases, leaving 13 bases between the germline ends. The germline gives CDR1 SGHAT, CDR2 FQNNGV. The CDR3 sequence is 16 residues long. In DNA form, the CDR3 reads TGTGCCAGCAGCTTAACTTCCCGGGGGACTAACTATGGCTACACCTTC. Protein sequence: CASSLTSRGTNYGYTF.

This clonotype was detected a few times. The chain has TRBV12-3 or TRBV12-4 and TRBJ2-1, with a tentative D call TRBD2 (7 bases). V lost 5 bases and J lost 8, with 25 bases in between. The CDR3 is made up of 17 amino acids. The CDR3 coding sequence is TGTGCCAGCAGTCGTCGCCATAGGGAGTTAGGGGGGGATGAGCAGTTCTTC. Protein product: CASSRRHRELGGDEQFF.

The genes are TRBV20-1 and TRBJ2-5; D unresolved. There are 11 residues in the CDR3. The V and J ends lost 3 bases and 13 bases respectively, with 15 bases between them. The germline gives CDR1 DFQATT, CDR2 SNEGSKA (reference sequence). CDR3 DNA: TGCAGTGCTAGTCGAATGGACGAGTGGTACTTC. Protein: CSASRMDEWYF.

The V and J genes are TRBV24-1 and TRBJ1-6; D is unclear. V lost 4 bases and J lost 7, with 10 bases in between. CDR3 length: 14 residues. CDR1 and CDR2 (germline): KGHDR, SFDVKD. The CDR3 region has the DNA TGTGCCACCAGTGAAGGAGATGACAATTCACCCCTCCACTTT. It translates to CATSEGDDNSPLHF.

V is TRBV3-1 and J is TRBJ2-7; 7 positions agree with TRBD1. V lost 4 bases and J lost 3; bases outside the gene matches: 6. Germline assignment: CDR1 LGHDT and CDR2 YNNKEL (reference sequence). This CDR3 spans 14 amino acids. CDR3 DNA sequence: TGTGCCAGCAGCCGGAAGACAGGGCACTACGAGCAGTACTTC. Encoded protein: CASSRKTGHYEQYF.

This chain uses TRBV6-6 with TRBJ2-7; D tentatively fits TRBD1 or TRBD2 (5 bases each). CDR1 is MNHNY, CDR2 SVGAGI, per germline (reference sequence). Trimming removed 0 bases from V and 5 bases from J, with 17 bases in between. This CDR3 contains 16 residues. As DNA, the CDR3 is TGTGCCAGCAGTTACTCCGCCGGGGCGACGGTCAACGAGCAGTACTTC. Its translation is CASSYSAGATVNEQYF.

Details on this clonotype: Germline is not matched at one junction end, which may reflect a read error. The chain couples TRBV19 to TRBJ2-6, with D possibly being TRBD1 or TRBD2 (6 bases each). Germline V gives CDR1 LNHDA, CDR2 SQIVND (reference sequence). The CDR3 consists of 16 residues. This CDR3 reads CQGRGFPPVGANILTF. The DNA of the CDR3 is TGCCAGGGGCGGGGATTTCCCCCTGTTGGGGCCAACATCCTGACTTTC.

This clonotype was counted a few times. The rearrangement uses TRBV29-1 and TRBJ2-3; 7 bases fit TRBD2. The CDR3 extends over 16 amino acids. Germline V gives CDR1 SQVTM, CDR2 ANQGSEA. V was clipped by 1 base and J by 14 bases; unmatched bases: 21. CDR3 sequence reads: CSVEAGKRGEHRYAYF. The CDR3 DNA reads as TGCAGCGTTGAAGCAGGCAAGCGGGGAGAGCACAGATACGCGTATTTT.

CDR3 coding DNA: TGTGCCACCAGTGAAGTGACTAGTAGGAATGAGCAGTACTTC. Translated: CATSEVTSRNEQYF. The chain couples TRBV24-1 to TRBJ2-5; a possible D gene is TRBD2 (6 bases). Trimming shortened V by 4 bases and J by 11 bases, and 19 bases separated the two germline ends. Germline CDR1 reads KGHDR; CDR2 reads SFDVKD. The CDR3 spans 14 residues.

Here the CDR3 reads CASSFPSRLAGSYEQYF. The CDR3 region has the DNA TGTGCCAGCAGCTTCCCATCCCGACTAGCGGGATCCTACGAGCAGTACTTC. The chain combines TRBV7-2 with TRBJ2-7; 11 bases align to TRBD2. This CDR3 region has 17 residues. Germline trimming cut 3 bases from V and 1 base from J; bases unmatched to any gene: 8. Germline CDR1 SGHTA, CDR2 FQGNSA. The complete variable domain, with remaining parts taken from reference TRBV7-2 and TRBJ2-7, reads GAGVSQSPSNKVTEKGKDVELRCDPISGHTALYWYRQSLGQGLEFLIYFQGNSAPDKSGLPSDRFSAERTGGSVSTLTIQRTQQEDSAVYLCASSFPSRLAGSYEQYFGPGTRLTVT.

The rearrangement links TRBV3-1 to TRBJ2-7; no definite D call. The germline V gene encodes CDR1 LGHDT and CDR2 YNNKEL (reference sequence). The CDR3 totals 13 residues. Trimming pared 1 base from V and 3 bases from J, leaving 7 bases between. In DNA, the CDR3 is TGTGCCAGCAGCCAAGTGAGCCACTACGAGCAGTACTTC. It codes for CASSQVSHYEQYF.

V gene TRBV27 combines with J gene TRBJ1-5; no firm D call. CDR1 is MNHEY and CDR2 is SMNVEV in the germline V gene (reference sequence). The CDR3 spans 16 residues. V was trimmed by 5 bases and J by 6 bases, leaving 20 bases between them. CDR3 coding DNA: TGTGCCAGCAGTCACGTCGGAACGGGAGGGCGTCAGCCCCAGCATTTT. It encodes CASSHVGTGGRQPQHF.

This chain connects TRBV24-1 to TRBJ2-3; D is perhaps TRBD2 (6 bases). Trimming pared 1 base from V and 1 base from J, leaving 11 bases between. The CDR3 is 16 amino acids. Germline assignment: CDR1 KGHDR and CDR2 SFDVKD. CDR3 in amino acids: CATSDFSGAGTDTQYF. The CDR3 DNA reads TGTGCCACCAGTGATTTCTCGGGAGCCGGCACAGATACGCAGTATTTT.

The V call is TRBV5-1, the J call TRBJ2-7, with TRBD1 identical over 8 bases. CDR3 size: 14 residues. Germline CDR1 and CDR2: SGHRS and YFSETQ. V trimming: 4 bases; J trimming: 7 bases; junction bases outside the gene matches: 10. CDR3: CASSGDRGFVEQYF. CDR3 DNA: TGCGCCAGCAGCGGAGACAGGGGCTTTGTTGAGCAGTACTTC.

This clonotype was counted a few times. V and J are TRBV5-1 and TRBJ2-7; 11 positions match TRBD1. Trimming cost V 3 bases and J 2 bases; bases outside gene matches: 7. Germline V CDR1 and CDR2: SGHRS, YFSETQ. This CDR3 has 16 amino acids. The CDR3 nucleotides are TGCGCCAGCAGCTCCTTACCGGGACAGGGGGCCTACGAGCAGTACTTC. This gives the protein CASSSLPGQGAYEQYF.

J is TRBJ2-5 and V is TRBV5-1; 7 bases are shared with TRBD1. Unmatched junction bases numbered 7, after V lost 4 bases and J lost 7 bases. Germline CDR1 SGHRS, CDR2 YFSETQ. CDR3 length equals 13 residues. The CDR3 sequence: CASSPGQRGTQYF. The CDR3 DNA reads TGCGCCAGCAGCCCGGGACAGAGGGGGACCCAGTACTTC.

This rearrangement joins TRBV6-5 to TRBJ1-5, with D perhaps TRBD1 (5 bases). Germline V gives CDR1 MNHEY, CDR2 SVGAGI. The CDR3 is made up of 16 amino acids. V dropped 6 bases and J dropped 2 bases, with 17 bases sitting between them. DNA of the CDR3: TGTGCCAGCAGCCTGAGCGCGGCGGGGGGCAATCAGCCCCAGCATTTT. Its translation: CASSLSAAGGNQPQHF.

This clonotype was seen many times. The CDR3 protein is CASSQGADTQYF. The DNA for the CDR3 is TGTGCCAGCAGCCAGGGGGCAGATACGCAGTATTTT. The chain has TRBV7-3 and TRBJ2-3; TRBD1 matches 7 bases. Trimming removed 5 bases from V and 4 bases from J; junction bases left unmatched: 0. CDR3 length equals 12 residues. Germline assignment: CDR1 SGHTA and CDR2 FQGTGA.

The CDR3 region is CASSLVLAGEYEQYF. In DNA, the CDR3 is TGCGCCAGCAGCTTGGTTCTAGCGGGAGAGTACGAGCAGTACTTC. The chain links TRBV5-1 to TRBJ2-7, with TRBD2 matching over 10 bases. Trimming at V came to 0 bases and at J to 4 bases, leaving 4 bases not matched to a gene. Germline-derived CDR1 and CDR2 are SGHRS and YFSETQ. The CDR3 has 15 amino acids.

CDR3 nucleotides: TGTGCCAGCAGCCAAGGCTCGGGACAGGGTATTCCCCAGCATTTT. It yields the protein CASSQGSGQGIPQHF. V is TRBV3-1 and J is TRBJ1-5, with 9 bases identical to TRBD1. The CDR3 extends over 15 amino acids. Germline CDR1 reads LGHDT; CDR2 reads YNNKEL (reference sequence). V dropped 1 base and J dropped 10; count of bases not matched to a gene: 8.

The CDR3 sequence is CASSKTSGRIPDTQYF. Here the CDR3 DNA reads TGCGCCAGCAGCAAGACTAGCGGGAGGATCCCAGATACGCAGTATTTT. The chain uses TRBV5-1 and TRBJ2-3; TRBD2 aligns across 13 bases. Germline CDR1 reads SGHRS; CDR2 reads YFSETQ. The CDR3 sequence is 16 residues long. V gave up 4 bases and J gave up 4 bases; unmatched junction bases: 6.

CDR3 residues: CASSQVDHTQYF. The CDR3 nucleotides are TGTGCCAGCAGCCAAGTAGACCATACGCAGTATTTT. The chain combines TRBV3-1 with TRBJ2-3; D not resolved. Germline V gives CDR1 LGHDT, CDR2 YNNKEL (reference sequence). V lost 1 base to trimming and J lost 7 bases, with 6 bases between them. The CDR3 is 12 residues long.

The table lists this clonotype with a few counts. This rearrangement joins TRBV2 to TRBJ2-5; a possible D gene is TRBD2 (6 bases). Germline CDR1 SNHLY, CDR2 FYNNEI. The CDR3 extends over 15 amino acids. With 8 bases removed from V and 5 bases from J, the gap between germline ends came to 21 bases. The CDR3 nucleotides read TGTGCCAGCTCCTTCGAAGGGACGGGGGAGGAGACCCAGTACTTC. Encoded protein: CASSFEGTGEETQYF.

The J gene is TRBJ2-3, the V gene TRBV6-1; 11 positions agree with TRBD2. Germline V lookup: CDR1 MNHNS, CDR2 SASEGT. Trimming cost V 6 bases and J 6 bases; bases outside gene matches: 8. The CDR3 consists of 15 residues. CDR3 sequence reads: CASRPGLAAPDTQYF. CDR3 nucleotide sequence: TGTGCCAGCAGACCGGGACTAGCGGCCCCGGATACGCAGTATTTT.